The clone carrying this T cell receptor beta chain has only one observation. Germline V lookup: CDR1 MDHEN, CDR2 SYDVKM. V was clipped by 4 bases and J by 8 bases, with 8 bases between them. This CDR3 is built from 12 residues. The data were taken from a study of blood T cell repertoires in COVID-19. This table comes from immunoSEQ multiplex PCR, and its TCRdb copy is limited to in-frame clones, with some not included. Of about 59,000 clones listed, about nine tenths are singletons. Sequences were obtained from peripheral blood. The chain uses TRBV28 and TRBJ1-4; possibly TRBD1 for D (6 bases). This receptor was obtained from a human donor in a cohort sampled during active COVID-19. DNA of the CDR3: TGTGCCAGCAGTTCAGGGGAGGAAAAACTGTTTTTT. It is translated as CASSSGEEKLFF. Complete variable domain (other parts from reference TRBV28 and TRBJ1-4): DVKVTQSSRYLVKRTGEKVFLECVQDMDHENMFWYRQDPGLGLRLIYFSYDVKMKEKGDIPEGYSVSREKKERFSLILESASTNQTSMYLCASSSGEEKLFFGSGTQLSVL.